Each of the 26 T cell receptor beta chains below was sequenced from the same sample in a study of blood T cell repertoires in COVID-19. Sequencing was performed with immunoSEQ multiplex PCR; in TCRdb, only in-frame clones are kept and a portion is missing. Seen here are 90,000 to 120,000 clones, more than 60% observed once, and the top ten hold 20%. Material: peripheral blood. Every receptor here comes from a man in his 70s with active or convalescent COVID-19.

The chain couples TRBV6-4 to TRBJ1-2; the D is unclear. CDR1 is MRHNA and CDR2 is SNTAGT in the germline V gene. V dropped 3 bases and J dropped 8 bases, with 13 bases sitting between them. CDR3 length equals 13 residues. The CDR3: CASSDQSGMGYTF. DNA of the CDR3: TGTGCCAGCAGTGATCAAAGCGGGATGGGCTACACCTTC.

The chain has TRBV4-1 and TRBJ1-2, with 8 positions matching TRBD1. Germline trimming cut 1 base from V and 0 bases from J; bases unmatched to any gene: 1. There are 15 residues in the CDR3. Germline V gene data show CDR1 as MGHRA and CDR2 as YSYEKL. CDR3: CASSQVTGANYGYTF. The CDR3 DNA sequence: TGCGCCAGCAGCCAAGTGACAGGGGCTAACTATGGCTACACCTTC.

The chain joins TRBV5-6 to TRBJ1-2, with D possibly TRBD1 on 6 matching bases. The V and J ends lost 1 base and 2 bases respectively, with 9 bases between them. Germline V gene data show CDR1 as SGHDT and CDR2 as YYEEEE. CDR3 length: 14 amino acids. The CDR3 sequence is CASSLPGDNYGYTF. DNA for the CDR3: TGTGCCAGCAGCTTGCCAGGGGACAACTATGGCTACACCTTC. Full variable domain (rest looked up from reference TRBV5-6 and TRBJ1-2): DAGVTQSPTHLIKTRGQQVTLRCSPKSGHDTVSWYQQALGQGPQFIFQYYEEEERQRGNFPDRFSGHQFPNYSSELNVNALLLGDSALYLCASSLPGDNYGYTFGSGTRLTVV.

V is TRBV6-1 and J is TRBJ2-5; TRBD2 might be the D (6 bases). This CDR3 has 14 residues. V was trimmed by 1 base and J by 4 bases, leaving 10 bases between them. Germline loops: CDR1 MNHNS, CDR2 SASEGT. CDR3 nucleotides: TGTGCCAGCAGTGAAGAGACAGCGGGAGAGACCCAGTACTTC. Protein: CASSEETAGETQYF.

This rearrangement joins TRBV2 to TRBJ2-3; 7 nucleotides match TRBD1. Germline V CDR1 and CDR2: SNHLY, FYNNEI. V lost 5 bases, J lost 3 bases, and 8 bases stayed unmatched. This CDR3 is 15 amino acids long. In nucleotides, the CDR3 is TGTGCCAGCAGTCATTTGACAGGGAGTACAGATACGCAGTATTTT. Its protein product is CASSHLTGSTDTQYF.

This clone was observed a single time. V usage is TRBV5-5 and J usage is TRBJ1-3; no reliable D call. The germline V gene encodes CDR1 SGHKS and CDR2 YYEKEE (reference sequence). The CDR3 runs to 18 residues. Between the trimmed V and J ends, which lost 0 bases and 0 bases, there was a span of 16 bases. CDR3 bases: TGTGCCAGCAGCTTGGATTGGTCGGGAGGTTTCTCTGGAAACACCATATATTTT. Protein product: CASSLDWSGGFSGNTIYF.

In its sample, this clone was seen a few times. The chain uses TRBV14 and TRBJ1-1; TRBD1 is a possible D gene (6 bases). CDR3 length equals 15 residues. Germline CDR1 SGHDN, CDR2 FVKESK. V gave up 6 bases and J gave up 5 bases, with 19 bases separating them. CDR3 amino acids: CASRRAGGQGTEAFF. In DNA, the CDR3 is TGTGCCAGCAGGCGAGCCGGGGGGCAGGGGACTGAAGCTTTCTTT.

To note about this clone: This sample includes further DNA sequences coding for the same CDR3. The chain recombines TRBV19 with TRBJ2-7, with TRBD1 identical over 11 bases. Germline values: CDR1 LNHDA, CDR2 SQIVND (reference sequence). CDR3 size: 14 residues. With 5 bases clipped from V and 4 bases from J, the junction kept 4 bases outside the gene matches. The CDR3 protein is CASSPGTGGYEQYF. The CDR3, as DNA: TGTGCCAGTAGTCCCGGGACAGGGGGGTACGAGCAGTACTTC.

The chain uses TRBV20-1 and TRBJ1-1, with D maybe TRBD1 (6 bases). Between the trimmed V and J ends, which lost 3 bases and 2 bases, there was a span of 10 bases. In germline, CDR1 is DFQATT, CDR2 SNEGSKA (reference sequence). The CDR3 extends over 13 amino acids. CDR3 bases: TGCAGTGCTAGTCGGGACACCAACACTGAAGCTTTCTTT. Amino acids: CSASRDTNTEAFF.

This chain connects TRBV14 to TRBJ1-2; D uncertain. The CDR3 covers 14 residues. Germline V CDR1 and CDR2: SGHDN, FVKESK. V lost 4 bases, J lost 5 bases, and 14 bases lay in between. The CDR3 DNA is TGTGCCAGCAGCCCCGGAGGGCCCGGATATGGCTACACCTTC. The encoded protein is CASSPGGPGYGYTF.

The chain joins TRBV5-1 to TRBJ2-7; D unresolved. The CDR3 runs 12 residues. V was pared by 3 bases and J by 3 bases, with 7 bases between. CDR1 and CDR2 (germline): SGHRS, YFSETQ. The CDR3 sequence: CASSSSNYEQYF. The CDR3 DNA follows: TGCGCCAGCAGCTCAAGCAACTACGAGCAGTACTTC.

This clone was counted once. The CDR3 sequence is CASGNRGAYEQYF. DNA of the CDR3: TGTGCCAGCGGTAACAGGGGGGCCTACGAGCAGTACTTC. The chain combines TRBV12-3 or TRBV12-4 with TRBJ2-7; 8 bases line up with TRBD1. With V trimmed by 8 bases and J by 2 bases, 5 bases remained unmatched. The CDR3 length is 13 residues.

This chain links TRBV12-5 with TRBJ2-7, with 7 positions matching TRBD1. Per germline, CDR1 LGHNT and CDR2 FRNRAP. J was trimmed by 2 bases and V by 6 bases; bases with no gene match: 4. The CDR3 runs to 13 residues. The CDR3 nucleotides are TGTGCTAGTGGGATGGGACAGACCTACGAGCAGTACTTC. Translation gives CASGMGQTYEQYF. Using reference TRBV12-5 and TRBJ2-7 for the parts outside the CDR3, the full variable domain is DARVTQTPRHKVTEMGQEVTMRCQPILGHNTVFWYRQTMMQGLELLAYFRNRAPLDDSGMPKDRFSAEMPDATLATLKIQPSEPRDSAVYFCASGMGQTYEQYFGPGTRLTVT.

The chain has TRBV28 and TRBJ1-2; a possible D gene is TRBD1 (5 bases). CDR3 length: 15 amino acids. Germline lookup yields CDR1 MDHEN and CDR2 SYDVKM. Trimming took off 3 bases at V and 4 bases at J, with 15 bases between the two ends. Here the CDR3 DNA reads TGTGCCAGCAGTTTCGGAGGAGGGGTGGGCTATGGCTACACCTTC. It specifies CASSFGGGVGYGYTF.

The DNA for the CDR3 is TGTGCTAGTGGTTTGGGAGGAGCACAGGTGCAGTACTTC. Its translation: CASGLGGAQVQYF. V gene TRBV12-5 combines with J gene TRBJ2-7; D is perhaps TRBD1 (5 bases). CDR3 length: 13 amino acids. CDR1 is LGHNT, CDR2 FRNRAP, per germline. V lost 1 base to trimming and J lost 9 bases, with 13 bases between them.

The chain employs TRBV5-1 and TRBJ1-6; the D is unclear. Per the germline V gene, CDR1 is SGHRS and CDR2 is YFSETQ. This CDR3 spans 14 amino acids. With 4 bases removed from V and 5 bases from J, the gap between germline ends came to 10 bases. CDR3 bases: TGCGCCAGCAGCCTTCCTACGGATAATTCACCCCTCCACTTT. It yields the protein CASSLPTDNSPLHF.

This rearrangement joins TRBV5-4 to TRBJ2-5; tentatively, D is TRBD1 (5 bases). CDR1 is SGHNT and CDR2 is YYREEE in the germline V gene (reference sequence). The CDR3 totals 16 residues. V lost 2 bases and J 5 bases, leaving 19 bases between the germline ends. Here the CDR3 reads CASSFGARELGETQYF. CDR3 nucleotides: TGTGCCAGCAGCTTTGGGGCCCGCGAGCTGGGGGAGACCCAGTACTTC.

The J gene is TRBJ2-5, the V gene TRBV5-1; 12 bases line up with TRBD1. Per germline, CDR1 SGHRS and CDR2 YFSETQ. J gave up 5 bases and V 4 bases, and 6 bases lay outside the gene matches. This CDR3 is 15 amino acids long. The CDR3 sequence is CASSIGTGGSETQYF. In DNA form, the CDR3 reads TGCGCCAGCAGCATAGGGACAGGGGGCAGCGAGACCCAGTACTTC.

This sequence joins TRBV24-1 and TRBJ2-1, with D perhaps matching TRBD2 (5 bases). V shed 1 base and J shed 7 bases, with 7 bases lying between them. The CDR3 covers 13 residues. Germline V gene data show CDR1 as KGHDR and CDR2 as SFDVKD. The CDR3 bases are TGTGCCACCAGTGATTTAGCGGCGAATGAGCAGTTCTTC. This encodes CATSDLAANEQFF.

The CDR3 spells CASSRTVRNGYTF. CDR3 sequence (DNA): TGTGCCAGCAGTCGGACAGTTAGGAACGGCTACACCTTC. The V gene is TRBV12-3 or TRBV12-4, the J gene TRBJ1-2; tentative D call: TRBD1 (6 bases). The CDR3 is 13 residues long. The germline V and J ends were trimmed by 5 bases and 8 bases, with 15 bases remaining between them.

V is TRBV14 and J is TRBJ1-2, with unresolved D. V was pared by 1 base and J by 5 bases, with 5 bases between. Germline V gene sequence: CDR1 SGHDN, CDR2 FVKESK. CDR3 length: 12 residues. For the CDR3, the DNA is TGTGCCAGCAGCCAAGGGGCTTATGGCTACACCTTC. Translation gives CASSQGAYGYTF.

The CDR3 spells CASSQRFRQVARYGYTF. In nucleotides, the CDR3 is TGTGCCAGCAGCCAGAGATTCCGACAGGTAGCCCGATATGGCTACACCTTC. J is TRBJ1-2 and V is TRBV3-1 (or the pseudogene TRBV3-2); perhaps TRBD1 as D (6 bases). Germline V gives CDR1 LGHDT, CDR2 YNNKEL (reference sequence). Trimming took 3 bases from V and 5 from J, leaving 22 bases between them. The CDR3 totals 17 residues.

The chain links TRBV7-2 to TRBJ2-7, with 8 positions matching TRBD2. The CDR3 contains 16 residues. Germline-derived CDR1 and CDR2 are SGHTA and FQGNSA. The V segment lost 6 bases and the J segment 2 bases; nucleotides outside the gene matches: 12. CDR3 nucleotides: TGTGCCAGCAGTCAAGACGGGGGGGCGTTAGCCTACGAGCAGTACTTC. Encoded protein: CASSQDGGALAYEQYF.

V gene TRBV20-1 combines with J gene TRBJ2-3; 7 bases map to TRBD1. The V gene's germline CDR1 is DFQATT and CDR2 SNEGSKA (reference sequence). J lost 6 bases, V lost 7 bases, and 4 bases had no gene match. The CDR3 sequence is 11 residues long. CDR3 in amino acids: CSVTGADTQYF. The CDR3, as DNA: TGCAGTGTCACAGGGGCTGATACGCAGTATTTT.

There are a few counts of this clone. The chain links TRBV24-1 to TRBJ1-5, with D possibly being TRBD1 (5 bases). Looked up from germline, CDR1 is KGHDR and CDR2 is SFDVKD. This CDR3 comprises 15 residues. Trimming removed 4 bases from V and 3 bases from J, with 12 bases in between. The CDR3 protein is CATSDRGGFNQPQHF. CDR3 DNA: TGTGCCACCAGTGACCGGGGGGGTTTCAATCAGCCCCAGCATTTT.

The V call is TRBV6-1, the J call TRBJ1-4; a possible D gene is TRBD1 (5 bases). The V and J ends lost 4 bases and 5 bases respectively, with 23 bases between them. This CDR3 is 18 amino acids long. The germline gives CDR1 MNHNS, CDR2 SASEGT. CDR3 nucleotide sequence: TGTGCCAGCAGTGCCTCCCTCCCCGGATGGGGGGGGAATGAAAAACTGTTTTTT. Its translation: CASSASLPGWGGNEKLFF.